A single TCR beta chain is shown here with its context. Treatment reported: oral pan-JAK inhibitor, 5-10 mg twice daily. cDNA prepared by RNA extraction and subsequent reverse transcription served as the template for sequencing. Clones were sequenced by immunoSEQ multiplex PCR, and TCRdb holds only the in-frame ones, with some missing. The repertoire holds about 200,000 clones, with 30% to 40% as singletons. This record belongs to a study of CD8+ T cells in alopecia areata. The TCR comes from a human donor with alopecia areata. The specimen was CD4+ T cells sorted from blood, collected between weeks 30 and 35, from a patient treated with tofacitinib.

CDR3 in amino acids: CASSPWGGKGTGELFF. The CDR3 coding sequence is TGTGCCAGCAGCCCCTGGGGGGGTAAGGGTACCGGGGAGCTGTTTTTT. The chain uses TRBV7-2 and TRBJ2-2, with 7 bases matching TRBD2. V shed 5 bases, J shed 5 bases, and the junction held 11 bases outside the gene matches. The germline V gene encodes CDR1 SGHTA and CDR2 FQGNSA. The CDR3 extends over 16 amino acids.